The text below deals with one T cell receptor beta chain. The data originate from a study of cytomegalovirus exposure and HLA in healthy donors. Primers included in the PCR were 60 Vbeta and 13 Jbeta primers. Assay: immunoSEQ multiplex PCR; the TCRdb copy retains only in-frame clones and omits some. The sample gives roughly 190,000 clones, 9.5% of which show up once; approximately 1.4% is in the top ten. There are 13 residues in the CDR3. The V segment lost 6 bases and the J segment 4 bases; nucleotides outside the gene matches: 5. In germline, CDR1 is MNHNY, CDR2 SVGAGI (reference sequence). The genes are TRBV6-6 and TRBJ2-5, with 7 positions matching TRBD1. The sequence derives from a woman aged 30 to 39 in good health and CMV-seropositive. Sequencing input: PBMCs. This CDR3 is CASRPRTGETQYF. For the CDR3, the DNA is TGTGCCAGCAGACCCCGGACAGGAGAGACCCAGTACTTC.